This T cell receptor beta chain is from a study of blood T cell repertoires in COVID-19. This CDR3 spans 13 amino acids. The germline CDR1 and CDR2 sequences are SGHAT and FQNNGV. V gave up 0 bases and J gave up 2 bases, with 5 bases separating them. Measured with immunoSEQ multiplex PCR; TCRdb has only the in-frame clones, and not every one. The sample includes 300,000 to 450,000 clones, around 87% of them seen just once. V gene TRBV11-2 combines with J gene TRBJ2-7, with D unclear. What was sequenced was PBMCs or T cells enriched from blood (not recorded which). The sequence came from a man aged 40-50 years in a cohort exposed to, infected with or recovered from COVID-19 (not recorded which). The CDR3 here is CASSLDRTYEQYF. CDR3 in DNA: TGTGCCAGCAGCTTAGACCGTACCTACGAGCAGTACTTC. Complete variable domain (other parts from reference TRBV11-2 and TRBJ2-7): EAGVAQSPRYKIIEKRQSVAFWCNPISGHATLYWYQQILGQGPKLLIQFQNNGVVDDSQLPKDRFSAERLKGVDSTLKIQPAKLEDSAVYLCASSLDRTYEQYFGPGTRLTVT.